This T cell receptor (beta chain) comes out of a study of T cell responses to AZD1222 COVID-19 vaccine. The repertoire was sequenced with immunoSEQ multiplex PCR; TCRdb's copy has only in-frame clones and lacks some. The sample carries over 100,000 clones, around 84% recorded once. With V trimmed by 0 bases and J by 0 bases, 8 bases remained unmatched. This CDR3 region has 18 residues. Germline CDR1 and CDR2: SEHNR and FQNEAQ (reference sequence). This TCR derives from an adult in good health. This specimen consisted of peripheral blood, obtained on day 0 of AZD1222 vaccination. V usage is TRBV7-9 and J usage is TRBJ2-1; 7 bases match TRBD1. The CDR3 coding sequence is TGTGCCAGCAGCTTAGCTGGGACAGCCCGATACTCCTACAATGAGCAGTTCTTC. Translation gives CASSLAGTARYSYNEQFF.